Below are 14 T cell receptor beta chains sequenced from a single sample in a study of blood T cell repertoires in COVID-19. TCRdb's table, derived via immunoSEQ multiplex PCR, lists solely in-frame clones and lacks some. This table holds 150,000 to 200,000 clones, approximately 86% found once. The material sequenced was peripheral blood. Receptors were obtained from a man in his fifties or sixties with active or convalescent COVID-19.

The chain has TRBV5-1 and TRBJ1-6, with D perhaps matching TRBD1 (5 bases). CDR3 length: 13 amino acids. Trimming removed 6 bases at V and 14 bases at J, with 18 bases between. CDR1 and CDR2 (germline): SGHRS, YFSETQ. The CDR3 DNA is TGCGCCAGCACCCAGATACCGGGGGGGACCCTCCACTTT. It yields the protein CASTQIPGGTLHF.

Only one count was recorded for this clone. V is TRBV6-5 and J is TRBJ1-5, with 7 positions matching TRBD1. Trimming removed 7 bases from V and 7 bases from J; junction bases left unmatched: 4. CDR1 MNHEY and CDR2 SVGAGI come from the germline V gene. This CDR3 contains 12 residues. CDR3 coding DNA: TGTGCCAGCATGACAGGGACCCAGCCCCAGCATTTT. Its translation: CASMTGTQPQHF.

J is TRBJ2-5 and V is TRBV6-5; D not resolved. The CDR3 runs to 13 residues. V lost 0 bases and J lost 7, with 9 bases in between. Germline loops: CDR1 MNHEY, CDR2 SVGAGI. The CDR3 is CASSYSVLGTQYF. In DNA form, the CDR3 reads TGTGCCAGCAGTTACTCGGTGCTAGGGACCCAGTACTTC.

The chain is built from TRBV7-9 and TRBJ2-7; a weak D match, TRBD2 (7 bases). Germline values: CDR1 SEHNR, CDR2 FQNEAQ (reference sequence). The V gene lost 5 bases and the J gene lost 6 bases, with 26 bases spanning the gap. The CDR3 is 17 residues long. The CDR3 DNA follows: TGTGCCAGCAGCCCCCGGGGAGGGGGAATCGGGGCGAGCGAGCAGTACTTC. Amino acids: CASSPRGGGIGASEQYF.

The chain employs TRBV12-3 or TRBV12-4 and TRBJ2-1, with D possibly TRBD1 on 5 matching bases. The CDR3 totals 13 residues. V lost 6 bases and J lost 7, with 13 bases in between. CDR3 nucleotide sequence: TGTGCCAGCAGAAGGACACCCAGAAATGAGCAGTTCTTC. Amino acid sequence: CASRRTPRNEQFF.

CDR3 nucleotide sequence: TGTGCCAGCAGTTTAAAGCTAGCGGGAGGACCCTACGAGCAGTACTTC. Residues: CASSLKLAGGPYEQYF. This chain joins TRBV27 and TRBJ2-7, with 11 bases matching TRBD2. Trimming at V came to 2 bases and at J to 2 bases, leaving 5 bases not matched to a gene. Per the germline V gene, CDR1 is MNHEY and CDR2 is SMNVEV (reference sequence). The CDR3 is 16 residues long.

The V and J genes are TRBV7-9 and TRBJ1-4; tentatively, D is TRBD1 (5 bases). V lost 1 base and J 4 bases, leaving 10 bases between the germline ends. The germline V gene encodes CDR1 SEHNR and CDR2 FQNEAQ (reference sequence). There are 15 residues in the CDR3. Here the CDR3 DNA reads TGTGCCAGCAGCTTAGGGGGCCGTGGTAATGAAAAACTGTTTTTT. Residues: CASSLGGRGNEKLFF.

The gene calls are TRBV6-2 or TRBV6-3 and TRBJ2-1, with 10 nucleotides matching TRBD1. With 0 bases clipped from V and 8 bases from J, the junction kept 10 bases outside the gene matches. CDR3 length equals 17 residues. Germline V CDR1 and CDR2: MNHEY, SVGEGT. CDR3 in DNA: TGTGCCAGCAGTTACTCCTTGGGGACAGGGGTTTACTATGAGCAGTTCTTC. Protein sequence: CASSYSLGTGVYYEQFF.

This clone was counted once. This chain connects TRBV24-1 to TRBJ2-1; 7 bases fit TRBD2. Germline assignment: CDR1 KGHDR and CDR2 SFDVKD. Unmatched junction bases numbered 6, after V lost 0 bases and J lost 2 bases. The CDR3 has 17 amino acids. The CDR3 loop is CATSDLQAGDTYNEQFF. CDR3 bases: TGTGCCACCAGTGATTTGCAGGCGGGAGATACCTACAATGAGCAGTTCTTC.

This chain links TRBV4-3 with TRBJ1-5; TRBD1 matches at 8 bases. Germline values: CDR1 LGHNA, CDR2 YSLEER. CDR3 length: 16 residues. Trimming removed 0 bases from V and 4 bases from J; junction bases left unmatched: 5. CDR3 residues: CASSQEARGLNQPQHF. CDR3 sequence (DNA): TGCGCCAGCAGCCAAGAAGCCAGGGGGCTGAATCAGCCCCAGCATTTT.

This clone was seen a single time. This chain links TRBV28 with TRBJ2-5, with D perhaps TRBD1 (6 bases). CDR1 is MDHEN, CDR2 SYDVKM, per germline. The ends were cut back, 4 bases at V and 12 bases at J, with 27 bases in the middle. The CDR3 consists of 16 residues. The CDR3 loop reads CASSSFRSTATEGEYF. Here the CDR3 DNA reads TGTGCCAGCAGTTCCTTCCGTTCCACTGCGACAGAGGGGGAGTACTTC.

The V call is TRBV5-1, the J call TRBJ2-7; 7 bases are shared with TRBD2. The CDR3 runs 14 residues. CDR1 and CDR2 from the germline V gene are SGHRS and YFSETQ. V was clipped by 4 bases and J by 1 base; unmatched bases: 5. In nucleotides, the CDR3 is TGCGCCAGCAGCCCAAGCGGGGATTCCTACGAGCAGTACTTC. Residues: CASSPSGDSYEQYF.

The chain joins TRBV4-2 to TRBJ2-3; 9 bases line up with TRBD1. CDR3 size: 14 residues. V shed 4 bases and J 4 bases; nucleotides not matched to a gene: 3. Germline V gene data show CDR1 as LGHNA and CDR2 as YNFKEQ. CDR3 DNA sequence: TGTGCCAGCAGCCCGGGACAGGGCTCAGATACGCAGTATTTT. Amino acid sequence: CASSPGQGSDTQYF.

The CDR3 protein is CASSHQQGNSPLHF. For the CDR3, the DNA is TGTGCCAGCAGTCACCAACAGGGAAATTCACCCCTCCACTTT. The rearrangement links TRBV6-5 to TRBJ1-6, with D possibly matching TRBD1 (6 bases). Germline CDR1 reads MNHEY; CDR2 reads SVGAGI. The CDR3 has 14 residues. V lost 5 bases, J lost 7 bases, and 12 bases lay in between.